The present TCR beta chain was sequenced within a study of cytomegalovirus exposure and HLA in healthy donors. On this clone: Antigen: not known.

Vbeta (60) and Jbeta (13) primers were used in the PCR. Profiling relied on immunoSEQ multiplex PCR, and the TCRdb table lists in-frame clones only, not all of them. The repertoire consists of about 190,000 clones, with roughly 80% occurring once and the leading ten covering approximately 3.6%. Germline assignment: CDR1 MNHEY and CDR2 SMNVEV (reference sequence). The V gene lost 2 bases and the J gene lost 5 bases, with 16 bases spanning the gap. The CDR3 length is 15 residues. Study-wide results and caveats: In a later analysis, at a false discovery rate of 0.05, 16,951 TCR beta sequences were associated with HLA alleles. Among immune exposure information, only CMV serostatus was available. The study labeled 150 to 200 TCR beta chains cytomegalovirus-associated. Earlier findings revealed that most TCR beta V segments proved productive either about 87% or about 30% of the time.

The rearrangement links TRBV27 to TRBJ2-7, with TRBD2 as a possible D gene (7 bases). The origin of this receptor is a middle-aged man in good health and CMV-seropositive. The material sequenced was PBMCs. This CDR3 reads CASSLRGRAYHEQYF. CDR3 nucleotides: TGTGCCAGCAGTTTAAGGGGGAGGGCCTACCACGAGCAGTACTTC.